This passage covers 18 T cell receptor beta chains from one sample sequenced in a study of breast tumors, draining lymph nodes, adjacent tissues. TCRdb called the multiplex PCR reads again in MiXCR, with one record for every CDR3 protein. The repertoire holds 270,000 or so distinct CDR3 sequences, with around 30% as singletons. Axillary draining lymph nodes of breast cancer patients supplied the node samples. Sequencing was carried out using axillary lymph node tissue. These receptors came from a female donor with breast cancer. Some clones in this sample may be carry-over from other donors' samples.

This clonotype was seen repeatedly, ten times or more. The chain links TRBV15 to TRBJ2-5; 14 bases map to TRBD2. The CDR3 has 15 amino acids. Germline-derived CDR1 and CDR2 are LNHNV and YYDKDF (reference sequence). V trimming: 6 bases; J trimming: 7 bases; junction bases outside the gene matches: 7. Here the CDR3 DNA reads TGTGCCACCAGAACCGGGACTAGCGGGAGTGTGACCCAGTACTTC. It codes for CATRTGTSGSVTQYF.

This clonotype came up many times. The V gene is TRBV29-1, the J gene TRBJ2-1; 7 bases match TRBD1. The CDR3 runs 11 residues. After removal of 5 bases from V and 9 bases from J, the junction contained 4 bases not matched to a gene. Germline assignment: CDR1 SQVTM and CDR2 ANQGSEA. CDR3 region: CSVPNRGEQFF. CDR3 nucleotides: TGCAGCGTTCCAAACAGGGGTGAGCAGTTCTTC.

This clonotype has at least ten counts. J is TRBJ2-3 and V is TRBV4-3; D is perhaps TRBD1 (5 bases). Looked up from germline, CDR1 is LGHNA and CDR2 is YSLEER. The CDR3 has 16 amino acids. Deletions cut 1 base from V and 0 bases from J, with 11 bases between. The CDR3 region has the DNA TGCGCCAGCAGCCAAGCCCAGGGCCTTAGCACAGATACGCAGTATTTT. Protein sequence: CASSQAQGLSTDTQYF.

This clonotype was recorded a few times. The gene calls are TRBV2 and TRBJ1-1; D possibly corresponds to TRBD1 (6 bases). The V gene lost 1 base and the J gene lost 4 bases, with 10 bases spanning the gap. The CDR3 length is 14 residues. Germline CDR1 reads SNHLY; CDR2 reads FYNNEI. CDR3 residues: CASSEGGLSTEAFF. CDR3 bases: TGTGCCAGCAGTGAAGGGGGGCTAAGCACTGAAGCTTTCTTT.

Only one count was recorded for this clonotype. A clone one base away is much larger, so this may be a read error. This sequence joins TRBV3-1 and TRBJ2-3, with D tentatively TRBD1 or TRBD2 (5 bases each). This CDR3 is 13 amino acids long. Per the germline V gene, CDR1 is LGHDT and CDR2 is YNNKEL (reference sequence). CDR3: CAGSHRDRDPQYF. CDR3 sequence (DNA): TGTGCCGGCAGCCATAGGGACCGGGACCCTCAGTATTTT.

This clonotype has ten or more counts. The chain links TRBV7-9 to TRBJ1-3; D uncertain. The germline V and J ends were trimmed by 4 bases and 0 bases, with 10 bases remaining between them. The germline V gene has CDR1 SEHNR and CDR2 FQNEAQ (reference sequence). CDR3 length equals 15 residues. The CDR3 nucleotides read TGTGCCAGCAGCTCGCCGTTTTACTCTGGAAACACCATATATTTT. This encodes CASSSPFYSGNTIYF.

This chain joins TRBV7-9 and TRBJ2-7, with 9 positions matching TRBD1. V trimming: 5 bases; J trimming: 4 bases; junction bases outside the gene matches: 6. CDR3 length: 14 residues. Germline-derived CDR1 and CDR2 are SEHNR and FQNEAQ (reference sequence). In DNA, the CDR3 is TGTGCCAGCAGCCCCGGGACAGGGTTGTACGAGCAGTACTTC. It codes for CASSPGTGLYEQYF.

About this clonotype: This sequence may be a read error, since a much larger clone differs from it by one base. The rearrangement links TRBV5-5 to TRBJ2-2; D is undetermined. The CDR3 totals 16 residues. The V and J ends lost 0 bases and 2 bases respectively, with 11 bases between them. CDR1 SGHKS and CDR2 YYEKEE come from the germline V gene (reference sequence). CDR3 sequence (DNA): TGTGCCAGCAGCTTGGAACTAACGGTCAACACCGGGGAGCTGTTTTTT. Amino acid sequence: CASSLELTVNTGELFF. The whole variable domain, filled in from reference TRBV5-5 and TRBJ2-2, reads DAGVTQSPTHLIKTRGQQVTLRCSPISGHKSVSWYQQVLGQGPQFIFQYYEKEERGRGNFPDRFSARQFPNYSSELNVNALLLGDSALYLCASSLELTVNTGELFFGEGSRLTVL.

On this clonotype itself: This may stem from a read error, because a much larger clone lies one nucleotide away. V usage is TRBV4-1 and J usage is TRBJ2-3; D perhaps matches TRBD1 (5 bases). From germline, CDR1 is MGHRA and CDR2 YSYEKL. The ends were cut back, 0 bases at V and 1 base at J, with 8 bases in the middle. This CDR3 region has 15 residues. This CDR3 reads CASSQDTGRTDTQYF. The DNA for the CDR3 is TGCGCCAGCAGCCAAGATACAGGTCGCACAGATACGCAGTATTTT.

The chain employs TRBV6-2 or TRBV6-3 and TRBJ2-3, with 8 bases matching TRBD1. Germline V gives CDR1 MNHEY, CDR2 SVGEGT. V gave up 7 bases and J gave up 6 bases; unmatched junction bases: 15. The CDR3 runs 16 residues. CDR3 sequence: CASTDYGTGYSDTQYF. CDR3 in DNA: TGTGCCAGCACCGACTACGGGACAGGCTATTCGGATACGCAGTATTTT.

In its sample, this clonotype was seen many times. The chain combines TRBV19 with TRBJ2-5, with 11 bases identical to TRBD1. This CDR3 has 16 residues. In germline, CDR1 is LNHDA, CDR2 SQIVND (reference sequence). V dropped 5 bases and J dropped 5; count of bases not matched to a gene: 10. CDR3 coding DNA: TGTGCCAGTAGTCTCCGCCCGGGACAGGGGGGCGAGACCCAGTACTTC. Residues: CASSLRPGQGGETQYF.

This clonotype was observed many times. The V gene is TRBV7-9, the J gene TRBJ1-2; possible D gene TRBD1, 5 bases. The CDR3 is made up of 14 amino acids. Trimming cost V 5 bases and J 4 bases, with 14 bases left between them. CDR1 is SEHNR, CDR2 FQNEAQ, per germline (reference sequence). In nucleotides, the CDR3 is TGTGCCAGCAGCCCCGGGGGACTGAGCTATGGCTACACCTTC. Amino acids: CASSPGGLSYGYTF.

This clonotype was found many times. The V call is TRBV20-1, the J call TRBJ2-7, with D tentatively TRBD1 (6 bases). Trimming stripped 0 bases from V and 0 bases from J, with 9 bases between. Germline lookup yields CDR1 DFQATT and CDR2 SNEGSKA (reference sequence). The CDR3 is 14 residues long. Here the CDR3 reads CSARDLQGSYEQYF. The CDR3, as DNA: TGCAGTGCTAGAGATCTACAGGGCTCCTACGAGCAGTACTTC.

This clonotype was observed at least ten times. This chain joins TRBV9 and TRBJ2-1, with D uncertain. The CDR3 consists of 16 residues. V lost 4 bases and J 1 base, leaving 15 bases between the germline ends. Per germline, CDR1 SGDLS and CDR2 YYNGEE. In DNA, the CDR3 is TGTGCCAGCAGCCCCTCCAGCGCCCATTCCTACAATGAGCAGTTCTTC. Its translation is CASSPSSAHSYNEQFF.

This clonotype was picked up many times. This chain links TRBV5-8 with TRBJ1-2; no definite D call. This CDR3 has 14 residues. The ends were cut back, 0 bases at V and 1 base at J, with 7 bases in the middle. Looked up from germline, CDR1 is SGHTS and CDR2 is YDEGEE. The CDR3 bases are TGTGCCAGCAGCTTGGAATGGTTTAACTATGGCTACACCTTC. Its translation: CASSLEWFNYGYTF.

Many counts were recorded for this clonotype. The gene calls are TRBV24-1 and TRBJ2-7; 11 bases fit TRBD1. V lost 5 bases and J lost 4; bases outside the gene matches: 12. Germline V gives CDR1 KGHDR, CDR2 SFDVKD. The CDR3 spans 17 residues. In nucleotides, the CDR3 is TGTGCCACCAGTGGTTGGGACAGGGGGACAGCCAGATACGAGCAGTACTTC. It codes for CATSGWDRGTARYEQYF.

This clonotype was recorded many times. The J gene is TRBJ2-7, the V gene TRBV11-3, with D possibly being TRBD1 (6 bases). V shed 4 bases and J shed 5 bases, with 18 bases lying between them. The CDR3 loop spans 15 amino acids. From germline, CDR1 is SGHNT and CDR2 YENEEA. The CDR3 coding sequence is TGTGCCAGCAGCTCCCGACAGGCCTTAGGGGACGAGCAGTACTTC. It yields the protein CASSSRQALGDEQYF. Based on the CDR3 plus reference TRBV11-3 and TRBJ2-7, the full variable domain is EAGVVQSPRYKIIEKKQPVAFWCNPISGHNTLYWYLQNLGQGPELLIRYENEEAVDDSQLPKDRFSAERLKGVDSTLKIQPAELGDSAVYLCASSSRQALGDEQYFGPGTRLTVT.

This clonotype was counted ten times or more. This chain connects TRBV7-2 to TRBJ2-1; TRBD2 aligns across 7 bases. CDR3 length equals 16 residues. In germline, CDR1 is SGHTA, CDR2 FQGNSA. V was clipped by 8 bases and J by 0 bases; unmatched bases: 10. Written as DNA, the CDR3 is TGTGCCAGCGGGCCCGGGCGGGGGAGCTCCTACAATGAGCAGTTCTTC. Residues: CASGPGRGSSYNEQFF.